This passage covers 25 T cell receptor beta chains from one sample sequenced in a study of OX40 agonist ivuxolimab in advanced cancers. Clones were read by immunoSEQ multiplex PCR, and TCRdb kept only the in-frame ones, dropping some. The sample shows fewer than 85,000 clones, about 85% of them seen only once. The sequencing used CD4+ or CD8+ T cells sorted from blood, collected in a trial of the OX40 agonist ivuxolimab. The receptors were sampled from an adult with an advanced solid tumor such as melanoma, head and neck, liver or kidney cancer.

Remarks on this clone: Other nucleotide sequences from this sample produce the same CDR3. The V and J genes are TRBV25-1 and TRBJ2-1; 10 bases line up with TRBD2. V was clipped by 1 base and J by 4 bases; unmatched bases: 10. This CDR3 has 18 residues. Germline V gives CDR1 MGHDK, CDR2 SYGVNS. CDR3 region: CASSESGLAEQIYNEQFF. DNA of the CDR3: TGTGCCAGCAGTGAATCCGGACTAGCGGAGCAAATTTACAATGAGCAGTTCTTC.

The J gene is TRBJ2-1, the V gene TRBV6-1, with TRBD1 as a possible D gene (6 bases). The CDR3 loop spans 15 amino acids. V gave up 4 bases and J gave up 0 bases, with 10 bases separating them. In germline, CDR1 is MNHNS, CDR2 SASEGT. The CDR3 protein is CASSVDRSSYNEQFF. Written as DNA, the CDR3 is TGTGCCAGCAGTGTCGACAGGAGCTCCTACAATGAGCAGTTCTTC.

The J gene is TRBJ1-1, the V gene TRBV5-1; 7 positions match TRBD1. The CDR3 runs 16 residues. The junction had 11 bases not matched to a gene; V was cut back by 4 bases and J by 2 bases. The germline gives CDR1 SGHRS, CDR2 YFSETQ. CDR3 sequence (DNA): TGCGCCAGCAGCCTTACCGATGGGACAGTTAACACTGAAGCTTTCTTT. Its protein is CASSLTDGTVNTEAFF.

V usage is TRBV18 and J usage is TRBJ2-3; D is unclear. CDR3 length: 14 amino acids. Germline V gives CDR1 KGHSH, CDR2 LQKENI. The V and J ends lost 0 bases and 3 bases respectively, with 7 bases between them. CDR3 sequence (DNA): TGTGCCAGCTCACCACCCGGAAATACAGATACGCAGTATTTT. Translated: CASSPPGNTDTQYF. The entire variable domain, with the rest obtained from reference TRBV18 and TRBJ2-3, is as follows: NAGVMQNPRHLVRRRGQEARLRCSPMKGHSHVYWYRQLPEEGLKFMVYLQKENIIDESGMPKERFSAEFPKEGPSILRIQQVVRGDSAAYFCASSPPGNTDTQYFGPGTRLTVL.

The chain uses TRBV7-9 and TRBJ2-6, with TRBD1 matching over 9 bases. The CDR3 spans 16 residues. From germline, CDR1 is SEHNR and CDR2 FQNEAQ (reference sequence). V was clipped by 8 bases and J by 4 bases; unmatched bases: 9. In nucleotides, the CDR3 is TGTGCCAGCCAGATCGGGACAGGGAACGGGGCCAACGTCCTGACTTTC. Translated: CASQIGTGNGANVLTF.

The chain is built from TRBV5-8 and TRBJ2-5; the match to TRBD2 covers 14 bases. Germline V gene lookup returns CDR1 SGHTS and CDR2 YDEGEE. The J segment lost 5 bases and the V segment lost 3 bases, leaving 9 bases of the junction unmatched. This CDR3 comprises 17 residues. The CDR3 nucleotides read TGTGCCAGCAGCTCCGGGACTAGCGGGAGCGTTGGGGAGACCCAGTACTTC. Translating gives CASSSGTSGSVGETQYF.

The rearrangement joins TRBV7-9 to TRBJ2-7; TRBD2 might be the D (6 bases). V was shortened by 4 bases and J by 0 bases, with 10 bases between the two germline ends. The CDR3 length is 14 residues. The germline CDR1 and CDR2 sequences are SEHNR and FQNEAQ (reference sequence). In DNA, the CDR3 is TGTGCCAGCAGCTACGGAGGGGTCTCCTACGAGCAGTACTTC. Translated, it gives CASSYGGVSYEQYF.

The rearrangement uses TRBV6-5 and TRBJ2-4; TRBD1 matches 7 bases. This CDR3 contains 15 residues. CDR1 and CDR2 from the germline V gene are MNHEY and SVGAGI. The V and J ends lost 0 bases and 9 bases, in that order; junction bases with no gene match: 8. In DNA form, the CDR3 reads TGTGCCAGCAGTTACTCTCGGACAGGATCGGGCATTCAGTACTTC. Its protein is CASSYSRTGSGIQYF.

V and J are TRBV11-2 and TRBJ2-3, with unresolved D. The CDR3 loop spans 13 amino acids. Germline V gene data show CDR1 as SGHAT and CDR2 as FQNNGV. The V end was cut by 10 bases, the J end by 2 bases, with 13 bases between. This CDR3 is CAIRTQNTDTQYF. CDR3 coding DNA: TGTGCCATCCGGACCCAAAACACAGATACGCAGTATTTT.

The chain combines TRBV4-3 with TRBJ2-1, with TRBD2 matching 9 bases. V gave up 0 bases and J gave up 0 bases; unmatched junction bases: 3. The CDR3 covers 17 residues. Looked up from germline, CDR1 is LGHNA and CDR2 is YSLEER. The CDR3 sequence is CASSQDNSGSSYNEQFF. The CDR3 DNA reads TGCGCCAGCAGCCAAGATAATAGCGGGAGCTCCTACAATGAGCAGTTCTTC.

This clone appeared a few times. The chain links TRBV30 to TRBJ2-7; 7 nucleotides agree with TRBD1. V lost 3 bases and J lost 4; bases outside the gene matches: 15. The germline V gene encodes CDR1 GTSNPN and CDR2 SVGIG (reference sequence). The CDR3 has 16 residues. CDR3 in amino acids: CAWRGTGDPQTYEQYF. The CDR3 bases are TGTGCCTGGAGGGGAACAGGGGACCCACAAACTTACGAGCAGTACTTC.

This chain connects TRBV7-6 to TRBJ2-3; 7 positions match TRBD2. From germline, CDR1 is SGHVS and CDR2 FNYEAQ. Trimming removed 3 bases from V and 4 bases from J; junction bases left unmatched: 7. The CDR3 has 15 amino acids. The CDR3 nucleotides read TGTGCCAGCAGCTTTCGTGGGGGGGTCCCAGATACGCAGTATTTT. Translation gives CASSFRGGVPDTQYF.

This chain joins TRBV7-2 and TRBJ1-2; D is unclear. Germline V CDR1 and CDR2: SGHTA, FQGNSA. CDR3 length: 11 amino acids. V lost 1 base, J lost 7 bases, and 4 bases lay in between. DNA for the CDR3: TGTGCCAGCAGCTTAGTCGTTGGCTACACCTTC. Its translation: CASSLVVGYTF.

The chain has TRBV4-2 and TRBJ2-2; TRBD1 or TRBD2 may be the D gene (6 bases each). The CDR3 runs to 15 residues. The ends were cut back, 4 bases at V and 2 bases at J, with 11 bases in the middle. Per the germline V gene, CDR1 is LGHNA and CDR2 is YNFKEQ. The CDR3 here is CASSRGAVNTGELFF. The CDR3 region has the DNA TGTGCCAGCAGCCGGGGGGCGGTAAACACCGGGGAGCTGTTTTTT.

The chain employs TRBV9 and TRBJ2-3; TRBD2 agrees at 9 bases. CDR3 length: 15 amino acids. Germline V gene sequence: CDR1 SGDLS, CDR2 YYNGEE. V lost 0 bases, J lost 6 bases, and 5 bases stayed unmatched. The CDR3 DNA reads TGTGCCAGCAGCGTAGATATAGCGGGAGTTGATACGCAGTATTTT. Encoded protein: CASSVDIAGVDTQYF.

The J gene is TRBJ1-5, the V gene TRBV7-2; TRBD1 might be the D (6 bases). Germline CDR1 is SGHTA and CDR2 is FQGNSA. CDR3 length equals 13 residues. The V end lost 4 bases, the J end lost 6 bases, and 10 bases lay between the germline ends. CDR3 amino acids: CASSSIQGQPQHF. The CDR3, as DNA: TGTGCCAGCAGCTCAATACAGGGTCAGCCCCAGCATTTT.

The chain uses TRBV11-2 and TRBJ1-1, with a tentative D call TRBD1 (6 bases). The length of the CDR3 is 14 residues. Per the germline V gene, CDR1 is SGHAT and CDR2 is FQNNGV. Trimming took 6 bases from V and 5 from J, leaving 16 bases between them. The CDR3 nucleotides read TGTGCCAGCAGTGGGGTCAGGGGAGAAACTGAAGCTTTCTTT. It is translated as CASSGVRGETEAFF.

The chain carries TRBV10-1 and TRBJ1-1, with no clear D. V lost 3 bases to trimming and J lost 2 bases, with 31 bases between them. This CDR3 is built from 21 residues. The germline V gene has CDR1 WNHNN and CDR2 SYGVQD (reference sequence). This CDR3 reads CASSDGRMFPLRGERNTEAFF. CDR3 bases: TGCGCCAGCAGTGATGGACGGATGTTCCCACTACGGGGAGAACGAAACACTGAAGCTTTCTTT.

J is TRBJ1-2 and V is TRBV6-5, with 10 bases aligning to TRBD1. Germline V CDR1 and CDR2: MNHEY, SVGAGI. V lost 8 bases to trimming and J lost 8 bases; unmatched junction nucleotides: 11. The CDR3 is 14 amino acids. CDR3 DNA: TGTGCCAGCGGGAAAGGGACAGGGGTACGCGGCTACACCTTC. Its protein is CASGKGTGVRGYTF.

The chain recombines TRBV9 with TRBJ2-1; 8 nucleotides agree with TRBD2. Trimming cost V 1 base and J 7 bases; bases outside gene matches: 7. From germline, CDR1 is SGDLS and CDR2 YYNGEE. This CDR3 contains 15 residues. The CDR3 region has the DNA TGTGCCAGCAGCGTACTCCTAGCGGGTCATAATGAGCAGTTCTTC. Protein product: CASSVLLAGHNEQFF.

J is TRBJ2-7 and V is TRBV18; TRBD1 matches 11 bases. The CDR3 length is 16 residues. Germline V gene data show CDR1 as KGHSH and CDR2 as LQKENI. V shed 6 bases and J 4 bases; nucleotides not matched to a gene: 11. CDR3: CASSSGLGQGAYEQYF. CDR3 sequence (DNA): TGTGCCAGCTCGTCAGGACTAGGACAGGGGGCTTACGAGCAGTACTTC.

The gene calls are TRBV7-9 and TRBJ2-5; D perhaps matches TRBD1 (5 bases). Per germline, CDR1 SEHNR and CDR2 FQNEAQ (reference sequence). This CDR3 is 14 amino acids long. With 2 bases removed from V and 0 bases from J, the gap between germline ends came to 7 bases. CDR3: CASSLFRDQETQYF. CDR3 DNA sequence: TGTGCCAGCAGCTTATTCAGGGACCAAGAGACCCAGTACTTC. Together with reference TRBV7-9 and TRBJ2-5, the CDR3 gives the full variable domain: DTGVSQNPRHKITKRGQNVTFRCDPISEHNRLYWYRQTLGQGPEFLTYFQNEAQLEKSRLLSDRFSAERPKGSFSTLEIQRTEQGDSAMYLCASSLFRDQETQYFGPGTRLLVL.

The chain's CDR3 is CASSVEGVTEAFF. Here the CDR3 DNA reads TGTGCCAGCAGTGTGGAGGGGGTTACTGAAGCTTTCTTT. V and J are TRBV2 and TRBJ1-1, with a tentative D call TRBD1 (6 bases). The CDR3 is 13 residues long. Per germline, CDR1 SNHLY and CDR2 FYNNEI. Trimming took off 4 bases at V and 5 bases at J, with 11 bases between the two ends. The whole variable domain, remainder taken from reference TRBV2 and TRBJ1-1, is EPEVTQTPSHQVTQMGQEVILRCVPISNHLYFYWYRQILGQKVEFLVSFYNNEISEKSEIFDDQFSVERPDGSNFTLKIRSTKLEDSAMYFCASSVEGVTEAFFGQGTRLTVV.

The CDR3, as DNA: TGCAGCGCAATAGCGGGAGTGGGCGAGCAGTACTTC. The encoded protein is CSAIAGVGEQYF. The V call is TRBV29-1, the J call TRBJ2-7, with 9 bases lining up with TRBD2. J lost 6 bases, V lost 7 bases, and 7 bases had no gene match. Germline CDR1 reads SQVTM; CDR2 reads ANQGSEA. The CDR3 is made up of 12 amino acids.

A single count supports this clone. V is TRBV19 and J is TRBJ2-1; TRBD2 matches 9 bases. Trimming removed 3 bases from V and 1 base from J; junction bases left unmatched: 7. Germline CDR1 reads LNHDA; CDR2 reads SQIVND (reference sequence). This CDR3 spans 17 amino acids. This chain's CDR3 is CASSIGGRARSYNEQFF. CDR3 nucleotide sequence: TGTGCCAGTAGTATTGGCGGGAGGGCCAGATCCTACAATGAGCAGTTCTTC.